This T cell receptor (beta chain) was obtained from a study of blood T cell repertoires in COVID-19. Study-wide background: Material from acute and convalescent COVID-19 was sourced from the United States, Italy and Spain. PBMCs, B-cell-depleted T cells, or T cells provided the cDNA or gDNA that made up the material.

The CDR3 is made up of 13 amino acids. Trimming removed 4 bases from V and 6 bases from J, with 12 bases in between. CDR1 and CDR2 (germline): LGHDT, YNNKEL (reference sequence). Per the original methods: Estimation of nucleated cell counts was performed using reference gene primer amplification. Profiled with immunoSEQ multiplex PCR; TCRdb holds only in-frame clones, not every one. V and J calls and clone size come straight from that table; D and trimming were deduced from the DNA. The data contain 300,000 to 450,000 clones, roughly 77% of them singletons. V gene TRBV3-1 (or the pseudogene TRBV3-2) combines with J gene TRBJ2-5, with a possible D match to TRBD2 (5 bases). The receptor's source is a human donor with acute or convalescent COVID-19. The donor label of this sample is uncertain. What was sequenced was peripheral blood. CDR3 in amino acids: CASSLPPGKTQYF. The CDR3 nucleotides are TGTGCCAGCAGCCTTCCCCCGGGAAAGACCCAGTACTTC.